Following are 32 T cell receptor beta chains from one sample sequenced in a study of blood T cell repertoires in COVID-19. Generated by immunoSEQ multiplex PCR, the TCRdb table keeps only in-frame clones and is missing some. The data hold 300,000 to 400,000 clones, with roughly 90% observed a single time. The sequenced sample consisted of PBMCs or T cells enriched from blood (not recorded which). The receptors derive from a woman aged 30 to 39 with acute COVID-19.

This sequence joins TRBV2 and TRBJ1-1, with 7 bases that match TRBD1. The germline V gene encodes CDR1 SNHLY and CDR2 FYNNEI. The CDR3 contains 14 residues. V was clipped by 4 bases and J by 4 bases; unmatched bases: 6. The CDR3 reads CASSGEGAATEAFF. CDR3 nucleotide sequence: TGTGCCAGCAGTGGCGAGGGGGCGGCCACTGAAGCTTTCTTT.

The chain links TRBV6-1 to TRBJ2-7, with 8 bases matching TRBD1. CDR3 size: 18 residues. The V gene end was trimmed by 3 bases and the J gene end by 0 bases; junction bases not matched to a gene: 13. From germline, CDR1 is MNHNS and CDR2 SASEGT. In DNA, the CDR3 is TGTGCCAGCAGTGAGCGTGGACAGGGTCTCCCCTCCTCCTACGAGCAGTACTTC. This codes for CASSERGQGLPSSYEQYF.

The chain couples TRBV18 to TRBJ1-5, with D possibly matching TRBD1 (6 bases). Germline V lookup: CDR1 KGHSH, CDR2 LQKENI. This CDR3 is 13 amino acids long. Trimming stripped 5 bases from V and 3 bases from J, with 8 bases between. In DNA form, the CDR3 reads TGTGCCAGCTCAGGACAGAACAATCAGCCCCAGCATTTT. Amino acid sequence: CASSGQNNQPQHF.

V usage is TRBV5-6 and J usage is TRBJ1-6, with D possibly matching TRBD1 (5 bases). CDR1 and CDR2 from the germline V gene are SGHDT and YYEEEE. V was pared by 1 base and J by 15 bases, with 17 bases between. The CDR3 has 14 residues. Here the CDR3 DNA reads TGTGCCAGCAGCTTGCCAGTCCCCCAGGGCCTCCTCCACTTT. This gives the protein CASSLPVPQGLLHF.

The chain employs TRBV6-1 and TRBJ1-6, with TRBD1 matching over 9 bases. Germline V lookup: CDR1 MNHNS, CDR2 SASEGT. V dropped 4 bases and J dropped 6; count of bases not matched to a gene: 10. The CDR3 consists of 17 residues. The CDR3 reads CASSVSVGTGSNSPLHF. The DNA for the CDR3 is TGTGCCAGCAGTGTAAGTGTCGGGACAGGGAGTAATTCACCCCTCCACTTT.

CDR3 nucleotide sequence: TGTGCCGTGAAGGCGGCAGATTCCTACGAGCAGTACTTC. Encoded protein: CAVKAADSYEQYF. The chain has TRBV24-1 and TRBJ2-7; D ambiguous. The CDR3 spans 13 residues. The V gene's germline CDR1 is KGHDR and CDR2 SFDVKD. Trimming removed 12 bases at V and 1 base at J, with 15 bases between.

This chain joins TRBV27 and TRBJ1-1; the D gene is possibly TRBD1 (6 bases). Germline V gene sequence: CDR1 MNHEY, CDR2 SMNVEV (reference sequence). V lost 10 bases and J 7 bases, leaving 25 bases between the germline ends. CDR3 length: 15 residues. CDR3 sequence (DNA): TGTGCCACCATCCCCAGCATATCCAGGGGTAGTGAAGCTTTCTTT. Protein sequence: CATIPSISRGSEAFF.

There are a few counts of this clone. The V gene is TRBV5-6, the J gene TRBJ1-1, with D maybe TRBD1 (5 bases). V lost 1 base to trimming and J lost 8 bases, with 21 bases between them. The CDR3 length is 16 residues. Germline V lookup: CDR1 SGHDT, CDR2 YYEEEE. The CDR3 coding sequence is TGTGCCAGCAGCTTGAAGGGCGCAGGGAACGTGCCCGAAGCTTTCTTT. Its protein is CASSLKGAGNVPEAFF. Filled out from reference TRBV5-6 and TRBJ1-1, the complete variable domain reads DAGVTQSPTHLIKTRGQQVTLRCSPKSGHDTVSWYQQALGQGPQFIFQYYEEEERQRGNFPDRFSGHQFPNYSSELNVNALLLGDSALYLCASSLKGAGNVPEAFFGQGTRLTVV.

The chain links TRBV2 to TRBJ2-7; D unresolved. This CDR3 has 12 amino acids. Germline V gives CDR1 SNHLY, CDR2 FYNNEI. The V end lost 2 bases, the J end lost 2 bases, and 4 bases lay between the germline ends. DNA of the CDR3: TGTGCCAGCAGTGAACTCCCCTACGAGCAGTACTTC. Translating gives CASSELPYEQYF.

The sample holds many counts of this clone. The chain uses TRBV10-3 and TRBJ1-4; 8 bases are a match to TRBD1. The CDR3 is made up of 15 amino acids. In germline, CDR1 is ENHRY, CDR2 SYGVKD. V lost 6 bases to trimming and J lost 7 bases; unmatched junction nucleotides: 10. Written as DNA, the CDR3 is TGTGCCATCAGCCCACAGGGGGACCCATTTGAAAAACTGTTTTTT. This sequence encodes CAISPQGDPFEKLFF.

The chain carries TRBV3-1 (or the pseudogene TRBV3-2) and TRBJ2-7, with 8 bases fitting TRBD1. Germline CDR1 LGHDT, CDR2 YNNKEL (reference sequence). The CDR3 is 18 amino acids. The trim removed 2 bases at V and 0 bases at J, leaving 12 bases unmatched. The CDR3 nucleotides are TGTGCCAGCAGCCAACCTGGGGAAGACAGGGGCTACTCCTACGAGCAGTACTTC. Protein: CASSQPGEDRGYSYEQYF.

This clone was seen once. The CDR3 nucleotides read TGTGCCAGCAGCGGTAGCGATTGGGGGGGTGCAGATACGCAGTATTTT. Translating gives CASSGSDWGGADTQYF. V usage is TRBV9 and J usage is TRBJ2-3, with 7 bases fitting TRBD2. The CDR3 has 16 amino acids. V lost 3 bases and J lost 4; bases outside the gene matches: 11. Germline assignment: CDR1 SGDLS and CDR2 YYNGEE.

This rearrangement joins TRBV24-1 to TRBJ1-5; 7 bases fit TRBD1. CDR3 length equals 17 residues. V shed 5 bases, J shed 0 bases, and the junction held 9 bases outside the gene matches. CDR1 KGHDR and CDR2 SFDVKD come from the germline V gene. The CDR3 region has the DNA TGTGCCACCAGTGGGTTGGGACAGCCAAATAGCAATCAGCCCCAGCATTTT. This encodes CATSGLGQPNSNQPQHF.

This chain uses TRBV20-1 with TRBJ1-4, with D hard to call. The CDR3 totals 11 residues. Germline loops: CDR1 DFQATT, CDR2 SNEGSKA (reference sequence). The germline V and J ends were trimmed by 4 bases and 10 bases, with 10 bases remaining between them. CDR3 residues: CSATPGGKLFF. In nucleotides, the CDR3 is TGCAGTGCTACCCCCGGTGGAAAACTGTTTTTT.

This sequence joins TRBV12-3 or TRBV12-4 and TRBJ2-7; weak D call: TRBD1 (5 bases). The CDR3 length is 12 residues. V was cut by 7 bases and J by 4 bases, with 11 bases left in between. Here the CDR3 DNA reads TGTGCCAGCACCTCAGGGATATACGAGCAGTACTTC. Translated, it gives CASTSGIYEQYF.

The V gene is TRBV3-1 (or the pseudogene TRBV3-2), the J gene TRBJ2-1, with 7 bases matching TRBD2. Looked up from germline, CDR1 is LGHDT and CDR2 is YNNKEL (reference sequence). The CDR3 has 12 residues. V was pared by 3 bases and J by 9 bases, with 2 bases of the junction left unmatched. Written as DNA, the CDR3 is TGTGCCAGCAGCCAGGGGAGGGGTGAGCAGTTCTTC. Its protein is CASSQGRGEQFF.

The chain joins TRBV7-3 to TRBJ1-2; TRBD1 aligns across 7 bases. The CDR3 covers 13 residues. J was trimmed by 3 bases and V by 6 bases; bases with no gene match: 4. Germline V gene lookup returns CDR1 SGHTA and CDR2 FQGTGA. DNA for the CDR3: TGTGCCAGCAGTTCCGGACAGGACTATGGCTACACCTTC. It yields the protein CASSSGQDYGYTF. Drawing the rest from reference TRBV7-3 and TRBJ1-2, the complete variable domain is GAGVSQTPSNKVTEKGKYVELRCDPISGHTALYWYRQSLGQGPEFLIYFQGTGAADDSGLPNDRFFAVRPEGSVSTLKIQRTERGDSAVYLCASSSGQDYGYTFGSGTRLTVV.

The chain combines TRBV5-6 with TRBJ1-2; 7 bases agree with TRBD1. CDR3 length equals 14 residues. Germline-derived CDR1 and CDR2 are SGHDT and YYEEEE. Germline trimming cut 4 bases from V and 4 bases from J; bases unmatched to any gene: 7. The CDR3: CASSAPAGGYGYTF. DNA for the CDR3: TGTGCCAGCAGCGCACCGGCAGGGGGCTATGGCTACACCTTC. Looking up the rest from reference TRBV5-6 and TRBJ1-2 gives the full variable domain: DAGVTQSPTHLIKTRGQQVTLRCSPKSGHDTVSWYQQALGQGPQFIFQYYEEEERQRGNFPDRFSGHQFPNYSSELNVNALLLGDSALYLCASSAPAGGYGYTFGSGTRLTVV.

The V gene is TRBV7-3, the J gene TRBJ2-5, with D unresolved. This CDR3 region has 13 residues. CDR1 is SGHTA and CDR2 is FQGTGA in the germline V gene. V shed 5 bases and J shed 1 base, with 8 bases lying between them. The CDR3 loop reads CASSPIPQETQYF. The CDR3 bases are TGTGCCAGCAGCCCTATACCCCAAGAGACCCAGTACTTC.

This chain uses TRBV2 with TRBJ2-2; D is ambiguous. CDR3 length equals 16 residues. Germline V gene data show CDR1 as SNHLY and CDR2 as FYNNEI. V was shortened by 5 bases and J by 2 bases, with 15 bases between the two germline ends. This CDR3 is CASSWVLPTNTGELFF. The CDR3 DNA sequence: TGTGCCAGCAGTTGGGTACTACCGACCAACACCGGGGAGCTGTTTTTT.

The chain joins TRBV7-3 to TRBJ2-1, with 10 bases fitting TRBD1. CDR1 and CDR2 (germline): SGHTA, FQGTGA. Germline trimming cut 5 bases from V and 7 bases from J; bases unmatched to any gene: 5. The CDR3 sequence is 14 residues long. The CDR3 nucleotides read TGTGCCAGCAGCCCGCGGACAGGGGGGAATGAGCAGTTCTTC. Encoded protein: CASSPRTGGNEQFF.

The V call is TRBV9, the J call TRBJ1-2, with a weak D call TRBD1 (5 bases). Germline V gives CDR1 SGDLS, CDR2 YYNGEE. Trimming removed 6 bases from V and 7 bases from J, with 19 bases in between. CDR3 length: 14 amino acids. The CDR3 here is CASTPILDSPGYTF. CDR3 coding DNA: TGTGCCAGCACCCCAATCCTAGACAGCCCTGGCTACACCTTC.

This chain connects TRBV5-8 to TRBJ2-1; TRBD2 matches 8 bases. This CDR3 is built from 15 residues. The germline gives CDR1 SGHTS, CDR2 YDEGEE. V was clipped by 0 bases and J by 4 bases; unmatched bases: 3. The CDR3: CASSLELAAYNEQFF. In DNA form, the CDR3 reads TGTGCCAGCAGCTTGGAACTAGCGGCTTACAATGAGCAGTTCTTC.

This clone was detected only a few times. The V and J genes are TRBV3-1 (or the pseudogene TRBV3-2) and TRBJ1-1; 9 nucleotides align to TRBD1. The germline CDR1 and CDR2 sequences are LGHDT and YNNKEL (reference sequence). The CDR3 is made up of 20 amino acids. The V and J ends lost 3 bases and 5 bases, in that order; junction bases with no gene match: 22. The CDR3 sequence: CASSQIGTGRSLWHRTEAFF. The CDR3 DNA reads TGTGCCAGCAGCCAGATAGGGACAGGGAGGTCACTCTGGCATCGTACTGAAGCTTTCTTT.

The rearrangement links TRBV6-2 or TRBV6-3 to TRBJ2-2; D is possibly TRBD2 (6 bases). There are 15 residues in the CDR3. Germline CDR1 reads MNHEY; CDR2 reads SVGEGT. With 1 base removed from V and 1 base from J, the gap between germline ends came to 7 bases. The CDR3 here is CASSYLAENTGELFF. DNA for the CDR3: TGTGCCAGCAGTTACTTAGCGGAGAACACCGGGGAGCTGTTTTTT.

This sequence joins TRBV7-9 and TRBJ1-6; no clear D. V was trimmed by 5 bases and J by 14 bases, leaving 16 bases between them. The CDR3 sequence is 13 residues long. Germline V gives CDR1 SEHNR, CDR2 FQNEAQ (reference sequence). CDR3 loop: CASSPELGGTLHF. DNA for the CDR3: TGTGCCAGCAGCCCCGAACTGGGAGGCACCCTCCACTTT. The whole variable domain, filled in from reference TRBV7-9 and TRBJ1-6, reads DTGVSQNPRHKITKRGQNVTFRCDPISEHNRLYWYRQTLGQGPEFLTYFQNEAQLEKSRLLSDRFSAERPKGSFSTLEIQRTEQGDSAMYLCASSPELGGTLHFGNGTRLTVT.

The V and J genes are TRBV7-2 and TRBJ2-7; 12 nucleotides align to TRBD2. The CDR3 has 13 amino acids. Germline CDR1 SGHTA, CDR2 FQGNSA. J was trimmed by 6 bases and V by 3 bases; bases with no gene match: 0. CDR3 in amino acids: CASSLGLAGEQYF. The CDR3 bases are TGTGCCAGCAGCTTGGGACTAGCGGGCGAGCAGTACTTC.

The V and J genes are TRBV12-5 and TRBJ2-1; TRBD1 aligns across 11 bases. V trimming: 5 bases; J trimming: 3 bases; junction bases outside the gene matches: 6. This CDR3 contains 16 residues. Per the germline V gene, CDR1 is LGHNT and CDR2 is FRNRAP. The CDR3 here is CASGGGQGANYNEQFF. DNA of the CDR3: TGTGCTAGTGGTGGCGGACAGGGGGCGAACTACAATGAGCAGTTCTTC.

This clone was counted a single time. The chain couples TRBV21-1 to TRBJ1-5; the table's D gene call, TRBD1, was not cross checked with the DNA. TRBV21-1 is given as a pseudogene. The CDR3 loop spans 17 amino acids. In DNA, the CDR3 is TGTGCCAGCAGCAAGCTAGGGGGATATTCGGGCAATCAGCCCCAGCATTTT. Encoded protein: CASSKLGGYSGNQPQHF.

The genes are TRBV30 and TRBJ2-7; 10 nucleotides match TRBD1. Trimming took 0 bases from V and 1 from J; bases not matched to a gene: 3. Looked up from germline, CDR1 is GTSNPN and CDR2 is SVGIG (reference sequence). CDR3 length: 15 residues. In DNA form, the CDR3 reads TGTGCCTGGAGTGTACGACAGGGGGCATCCTACGAGCAGTACTTC. This gives the protein CAWSVRQGASYEQYF. The complete variable domain, with remaining parts taken from reference TRBV30 and TRBJ2-7, reads SQTIHQWPATLVQPVGSPLSLECTVEGTSNPNLYWYRQAAGRGLQLLFYSVGIGQISSEVPQNLSASRPQDRQFILSSKKLLLSDSGFYLCAWSVRQGASYEQYFGPGTRLTVT.

The gene calls are TRBV4-1 and TRBJ2-5; TRBD2 aligns across 8 bases. Looked up from germline, CDR1 is MGHRA and CDR2 is YSYEKL. CDR3 size: 16 residues. The V segment lost 1 base and the J segment 5 bases; nucleotides outside the gene matches: 9. CDR3 loop: CASSQGVGGARETQYF. Written as DNA, the CDR3 is TGCGCCAGCAGCCAAGGAGTCGGGGGGGCTCGGGAGACCCAGTACTTC.

The V gene is TRBV24-1, the J gene TRBJ2-7, with a possible D match to TRBD1 (5 bases). The CDR3 runs 15 residues. Germline CDR1 reads KGHDR; CDR2 reads SFDVKD. The ends were cut back, 0 bases at V and 6 bases at J, with 14 bases in the middle. The CDR3 loop is CATSDLQYPRAEQYF. The DNA of the CDR3 is TGTGCCACCAGTGATTTGCAGTACCCCAGGGCCGAGCAGTACTTC.